These 5 T cell receptor beta chains came from one sample sequenced in a study of radiation and T cells in renal cell carcinoma. Repertoires were generated with immunoSEQ multiplex PCR, while TCRdb's copy carries only in-frame clones and drops some. Of tens of thousands of clones in the sample, 70% to 90% are singletons; the top ten hold over 2%. Documented time point: blood 4 weeks post-SBRT, at nephrectomy. Described treatment: 15 Gy SBRT to primary tumor, nephrectomy 4 weeks later. Sequences were derived from blood, sampled from a patient whose treatment included radiotherapy and nephrectomy. Source of these receptors: a woman aged 55-70 years with renal cell carcinoma.

V is TRBV7-9 and J is TRBJ2-1, with 14 bases identical to TRBD2. Germline V gene lookup returns CDR1 SEHNR and CDR2 FQNEAQ (reference sequence). The CDR3 consists of 12 residues. The V gene end was trimmed by 7 bases and the J gene end by 15 bases; junction bases not matched to a gene: 5. As DNA, the CDR3 is TGTGCCAGCATTTGGACTAGCGGGAGGATGTTCTTC. Its translation: CASIWTSGRMFF.

The gene calls are TRBV5-6 and TRBJ2-3; 11 positions agree with TRBD2. V dropped 4 bases and J dropped 3; count of bases not matched to a gene: 13. From germline, CDR1 is SGHDT and CDR2 YYEEEE. The CDR3 runs 18 residues. The CDR3 nucleotides read TGTGCCAGCAGCGTCCTTCTCTTAGCGGGGGGGCGGACAGATACGCAGTATTTT. Translation gives CASSVLLLAGGRTDTQYF.

The genes are TRBV5-1 and TRBJ1-2, with 8 bases matching TRBD1. V shed 0 bases and J 2 bases; nucleotides not matched to a gene: 3. The V gene's germline CDR1 is SGHRS and CDR2 YFSETQ. This CDR3 comprises 15 residues. CDR3 protein: CASSLVRGLNYGYTF. Here the CDR3 DNA reads TGCGCCAGCAGCTTGGTCAGGGGGCTGAACTATGGCTACACCTTC.

The chain couples TRBV10-3 to TRBJ2-2; D is unresolved. The CDR3 extends over 12 amino acids. CDR1 ENHRY and CDR2 SYGVKD come from the germline V gene. V was cut by 5 bases and J by 6 bases, with 7 bases left in between. Here the CDR3 DNA reads TGTGCCATCAGTCCCACCTCCGGGGAGCTGTTTTTT. The encoded protein is CAISPTSGELFF.

The chain uses TRBV2 and TRBJ2-3; TRBD2 matches 9 bases. The germline CDR1 and CDR2 sequences are SNHLY and FYNNEI. After removal of 5 bases from V and 3 bases from J, the junction contained 3 bases not matched to a gene. The CDR3 length is 14 residues. This CDR3 reads CASSSSGRTDTQYF. CDR3 nucleotide sequence: TGTGCCAGCAGTTCCAGCGGGAGGACAGATACGCAGTATTTT.